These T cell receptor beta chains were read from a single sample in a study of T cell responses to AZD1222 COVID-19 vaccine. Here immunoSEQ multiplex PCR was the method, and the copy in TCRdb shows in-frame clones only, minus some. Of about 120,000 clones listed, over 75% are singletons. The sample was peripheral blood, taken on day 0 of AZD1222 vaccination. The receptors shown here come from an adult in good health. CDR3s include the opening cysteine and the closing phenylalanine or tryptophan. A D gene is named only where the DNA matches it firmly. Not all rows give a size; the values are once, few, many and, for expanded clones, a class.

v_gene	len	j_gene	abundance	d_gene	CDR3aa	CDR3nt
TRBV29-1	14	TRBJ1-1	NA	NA	CSVEDLTGRAEAFF	TGCAGCGTTGAAGATCTGACGGGCCGGGCTGAAGCTTTCTTT
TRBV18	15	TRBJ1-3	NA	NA	CASSNLQGGGNTIYF	TGTGCCAGCTCAAACCTACAGGGAGGTGGAAACACCATATATTTT
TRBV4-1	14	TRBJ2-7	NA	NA	CASSYRDGPYEQYF	TGCGCCAGCAGCTACCGGGACGGACCCTACGAGCAGTACTTC
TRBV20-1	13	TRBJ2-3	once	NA	CSASLGGTDTQYF	TGCAGTGCTAGTCTTGGCGGCACAGATACGCAGTATTTT
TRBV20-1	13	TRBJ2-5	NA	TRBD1	CSASGRGLETQYF	TGCAGTGCTAGTGGCAGGGGGCTTGAGACCCAGTACTTC
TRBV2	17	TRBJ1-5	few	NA	CASSEALQAGSNQPQHF	TGTGCCAGCAGTGAAGCGCTTCAGGCAGGGAGCAATCAGCCCCAGCATTTT
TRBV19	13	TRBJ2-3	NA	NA	CASTFGQSDTQYF	TGTGCCAGTACATTCGGGCAGTCAGATACGCAGTATTTT
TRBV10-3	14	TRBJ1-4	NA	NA	CAISDRAVNEKLFF	TGTGCCATCAGTGACAGGGCGGTGAATGAAAAACTGTTTTTT
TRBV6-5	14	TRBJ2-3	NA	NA	CASFPLGATDTQYF	TGTGCCAGCTTCCCTTTGGGGGCCACAGATACGCAGTATTTT
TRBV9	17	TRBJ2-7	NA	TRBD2	CASSVDPGSGILYEQYF	TGTGCCAGCAGCGTAGACCCCGGAAGCGGGATCCTCTACGAGCAGTACTTC
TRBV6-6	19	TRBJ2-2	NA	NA	CASSSTPPAPGGHTGELFF	TGTGCCAGCAGCTCCACCCCTCCGGCCCCCGGCGGCCACACCGGGGAGCTGTTTTTT
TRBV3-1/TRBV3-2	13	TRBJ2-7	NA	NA	CASSQEGGLEQYF	TGTGCCAGCAGCCAAGAGGGCGGTCTCGAGCAGTACTTC
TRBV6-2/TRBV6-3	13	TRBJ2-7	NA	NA	CASSFGTLYEQYF	TGTGCCAGCAGCTTCGGGACTCTTTACGAGCAGTACTTC
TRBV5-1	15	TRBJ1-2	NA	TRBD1	CASSLGGQGGTGYTF	TGCGCCAGCAGCTTGGGGGGACAGGGAGGAACAGGCTACACCTTC
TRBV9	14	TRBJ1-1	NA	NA	CASSVLQGSTEAFF	TGTGCCAGCAGCGTCCTGCAGGGGTCCACTGAAGCTTTCTTT
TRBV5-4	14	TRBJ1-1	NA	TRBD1	CASSQDRGRYEAFF	TGTGCCAGCAGCCAGGACAGGGGTCGATATGAAGCTTTCTTT
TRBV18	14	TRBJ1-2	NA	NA	CASSPGTGEYGYTF	TGTGCCAGCTCACCGGGGACGGGAGAGTATGGCTACACCTTC
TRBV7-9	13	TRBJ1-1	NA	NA	CASSEARTAEAFF	TGTGCCAGCAGCGAAGCTCGGACAGCTGAAGCTTTCTTT
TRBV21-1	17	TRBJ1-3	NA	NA	CASNFSGTGGPGNTIYF	TGTGCCAGCAACTTTTCGGGGACAGGAGGCCCCGGAAACACCATATATTTT
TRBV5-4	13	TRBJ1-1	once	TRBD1	CASSSDRAGEAFF	TGTGCCAGCAGCTCGGACAGGGCAGGTGAAGCTTTCTTT
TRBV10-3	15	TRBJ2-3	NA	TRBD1	CAIRPDREITDTQYF	TGTGCCATCAGGCCGGACAGGGAAATCACAGATACGCAGTATTTT
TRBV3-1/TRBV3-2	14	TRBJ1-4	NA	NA	CASSQRGQYEKLFF	TGTGCCAGCAGCCAAAGAGGACAGTATGAAAAACTGTTTTTT
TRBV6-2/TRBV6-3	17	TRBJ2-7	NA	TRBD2	CASSLAGPGTSVYEQYF	TGTGCCAGCAGTTTGGCCGGACCCGGGACTAGCGTCTACGAGCAGTACTTC
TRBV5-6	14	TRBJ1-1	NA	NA	CASSLAGTNTEAFF	TGTGCCAGCAGCTTGGCCGGGACTAACACTGAAGCTTTCTTT
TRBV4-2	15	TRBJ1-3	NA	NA	CASSQERMGGNTIYF	TGTGCCAGCAGCCAAGAGAGGATGGGAGGAAACACCATATATTTT
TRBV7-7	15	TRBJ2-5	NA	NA	CASSLGGRAEETQYF	TGTGCCAGCAGCTTAGGGGGAAGAGCAGAAGAGACCCAGTACTTC
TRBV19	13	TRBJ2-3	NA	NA	CASSDTGRDTQYF	TGTGCCAGTAGTGACACAGGGAGGGATACGCAGTATTTT
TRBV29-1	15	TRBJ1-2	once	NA	CSVAPHTGVRYGYTF	TGCAGCGTTGCCCCCCACACAGGAGTGAGGTATGGCTACACCTTC
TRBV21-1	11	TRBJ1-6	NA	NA	CASSKYSPLHF	TGTGCCAGCAGCAAGTATTCACCCCTCCACTTT
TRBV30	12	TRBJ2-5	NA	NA	CAWTGGVKTQYF	TGTGCCTGGACAGGGGGGGTAAAGACCCAGTACTTC
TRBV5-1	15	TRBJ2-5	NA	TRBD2	CASSMTSGLRETQYF	TGCGCCAGCAGTATGACTAGCGGTTTAAGGGAGACCCAGTACTTC
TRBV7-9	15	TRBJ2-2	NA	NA	CASSLLTGMAGELFF	TGTGCCAGCAGCTTACTGACCGGGATGGCCGGGGAGCTGTTTTTT
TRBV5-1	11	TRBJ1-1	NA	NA	CASSGTREAFF	TGCGCCAGCAGCGGCACGAGGGAAGCTTTCTTT
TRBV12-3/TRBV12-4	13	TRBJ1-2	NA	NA	CASGGSRAYGYTF	TGTGCCAGCGGGGGGAGCAGGGCTTATGGCTACACCTTC
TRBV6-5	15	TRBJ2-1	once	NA	CATSERAGPLDEQFF	TGTGCCACCTCGGAGAGGGCAGGTCCCTTGGATGAGCAGTTCTTC
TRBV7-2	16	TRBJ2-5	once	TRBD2	CASSLRLAGPGETQYF	TGTGCCAGCAGCTTAAGACTAGCGGGACCCGGAGAGACCCAGTACTTC
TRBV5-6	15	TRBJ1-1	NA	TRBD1	CASSVPGTGSLGAFF	TGTGCCAGCAGCGTGCCCGGGACAGGGTCGCTTGGAGCTTTCTTT
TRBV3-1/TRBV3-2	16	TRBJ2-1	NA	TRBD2	CASSPGLAHRYNEQFF	TGTGCCAGCAGCCCGGGACTAGCCCATAGGTACAATGAGCAGTTCTTC
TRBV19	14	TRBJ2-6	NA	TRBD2	CASTGGIGANVLTF	TGTGCCAGTACGGGGGGGATCGGGGCCAACGTCCTGACTTTC
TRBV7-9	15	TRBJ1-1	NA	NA	CASSLPRGVNTEAFF	TGTGCCAGCAGCTTACCTCGCGGGGTGAACACTGAAGCTTTCTTT
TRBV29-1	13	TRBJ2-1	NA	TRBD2	CSVEGGSPIGQFF	TGCAGCGTTGAAGGCGGGAGCCCCATTGGGCAGTTCTTC
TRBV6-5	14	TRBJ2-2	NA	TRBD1	CAASGRDRTGELFF	TGTGCCGCCTCGGGCAGGGACAGGACCGGGGAGCTGTTTTTT
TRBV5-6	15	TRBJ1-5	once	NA	CASSGRGASNQPQHF	TGTGCCAGCAGCGGCCGGGGGGCCAGCAATCAGCCCCAGCATTTT
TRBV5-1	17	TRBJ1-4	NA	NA	CASSVGYTDSGGEKLFF	TGCGCCAGCAGCGTGGGGTATACGGACAGTGGAGGTGAAAAACTGTTTTTT